The sequence of this T cell receptor beta chain was determined in a study of blood T cell repertoires in COVID-19. Across the whole study: Samples representing acute and convalescent COVID-19 were sourced from the United States, Italy and Spain.

Authors' processing steps: The authors estimated nucleated cell counts from reference gene primer amplification. Method: immunoSEQ multiplex PCR; TCRdb's copy keeps in-frame clones and lacks some. V and J calls and clone size are given by that table; D and trimming were obtained from the DNA. The sample includes about 390,000 clones, approximately 87% of them seen just once. Seattle's enrolled individuals joined amid active infection and were then monitored longitudinally. The germline CDR1 and CDR2 sequences are SGHRS and YFSETQ. The V gene end was trimmed by 5 bases and the J gene end by 14 bases; junction bases not matched to a gene: 11. The CDR3 covers 12 residues.

The sequence was collected from an older woman with COVID-19, enrolled during active disease. The sample consisted of peripheral blood. V and J are TRBV5-1 and TRBJ1-2, with 8 bases aligning to TRBD1. CDR3: CASSSTGAIVTF. CDR3 coding DNA: TGCGCCAGCAGTTCGACAGGGGCTATAGTAACCTTC.